These 12 T cell receptor beta chains were all obtained from the same sample, sequenced in a study of OX40 agonist ivuxolimab in advanced cancers. Method: immunoSEQ multiplex PCR; TCRdb's copy keeps in-frame clones and lacks some. The sample lists 70,000 to 90,000 clones; 85% were seen once. Sample: CD4+ or CD8+ T cells sorted from blood, taken in a trial of the OX40 agonist ivuxolimab. The receptors shown here come from an adult with an advanced solid tumor such as melanoma, head and neck, liver or kidney cancer.

The chain couples TRBV18 to TRBJ1-1, with no clear D. Germline loops: CDR1 KGHSH, CDR2 LQKENI. Trimming left V 3 bases short and J 2 bases short, with 7 bases between. This CDR3 has 13 residues. CDR3 region: CASSPAYNTEAFF. DNA for the CDR3: TGTGCCAGCTCACCGGCGTATAACACTGAAGCTTTCTTT.

The V call is TRBV5-6, the J call TRBJ2-2; a weak D match, TRBD1 (8 bases). Per germline, CDR1 SGHDT and CDR2 YYEEEE. The V and J ends lost 0 bases and 6 bases respectively, with 12 bases between them. This CDR3 is built from 15 residues. The CDR3 protein is CASSLGTGRAGELFF. The CDR3 region has the DNA TGTGCCAGCAGCTTGGGGACAGGGAGGGCCGGGGAGCTGTTTTTT. Full variable domain (rest looked up from reference TRBV5-6 and TRBJ2-2): DAGVTQSPTHLIKTRGQQVTLRCSPKSGHDTVSWYQQALGQGPQFIFQYYEEEERQRGNFPDRFSGHQFPNYSSELNVNALLLGDSALYLCASSLGTGRAGELFFGEGSRLTVL.

The chain carries TRBV11-3 and TRBJ2-1; 8 bases are shared with TRBD1. J was trimmed by 6 bases and V by 6 bases; bases with no gene match: 10. CDR1 is SGHNT and CDR2 is YENEEA in the germline V gene. CDR3 length: 15 amino acids. CDR3 amino acids: CASSSGTGDSNEQFF. In DNA, the CDR3 is TGTGCCAGCAGTTCCGGGACAGGCGACTCCAATGAGCAGTTCTTC.

This clone turned up a few times. The chain employs TRBV13 and TRBJ2-7; the D gene is possibly TRBD1 (5 bases). Trimming took 3 bases from V and 6 from J, leaving 12 bases between them. Germline V CDR1 and CDR2: PRHDT, FYEKMQ (reference sequence). The CDR3 extends over 13 amino acids. CDR3 nucleotide sequence: TGTGCCAGCAGCTTCTCACAGGCCCGCGAGCAGTACTTC. It encodes CASSFSQAREQYF.

In DNA form, the CDR3 reads TGTGCCAGCAGTGAGGACAGGGCCCAGACAGATACGCAGTATTTT. Its protein is CASSEDRAQTDTQYF. This chain links TRBV2 with TRBJ2-3; 8 nucleotides agree with TRBD1. Germline V CDR1 and CDR2: SNHLY, FYNNEI. There are 15 residues in the CDR3. The trim removed 3 bases at V and 3 bases at J, leaving 5 bases unmatched.

The chain carries TRBV5-4 and TRBJ2-3, with 7 positions matching TRBD2. Germline-derived CDR1 and CDR2 are SGHNT and YYREEE (reference sequence). V dropped 2 bases and J dropped 1; count of bases not matched to a gene: 4. This CDR3 is built from 15 residues. This CDR3 is CASSFKAGGTDTQYF. CDR3 coding DNA: TGTGCCAGCAGCTTTAAGGCGGGAGGCACAGATACGCAGTATTTT.

This clone appeared once. V usage is TRBV6-5 and J usage is TRBJ2-7; the D gene is possibly TRBD1 (6 bases). CDR3 length equals 14 residues. The V end was cut by 5 bases, the J end by 1 base, with 12 bases between. The germline gives CDR1 MNHEY, CDR2 SVGAGI. The CDR3 is CASSKYRVSYEQYF. The CDR3 DNA is TGTGCCAGCAGTAAGTACAGGGTTTCCTACGAGCAGTACTTC.

This clone was seen only once. V and J are TRBV7-3 and TRBJ2-3; 15 nucleotides align to TRBD2. J lost 2 bases, V lost 4 bases, and 7 bases had no gene match. Germline V gene sequence: CDR1 SGHTA, CDR2 FQGTGA. There are 18 residues in the CDR3. The CDR3 is CASSSGLAGGPLTDTQYF. DNA for the CDR3: TGTGCCAGCAGCTCAGGACTAGCGGGGGGGCCTCTCACAGATACGCAGTATTTT.

This clone was observed a single time. The rearrangement uses TRBV11-2 and TRBJ2-3; the D is unclear. The CDR3 has 13 residues. The germline V gene has CDR1 SGHAT and CDR2 FQNNGV. Trimming took off 4 bases at V and 8 bases at J, with 13 bases between the two ends. The CDR3 region has the DNA TGTGCCAGCAGCTCGTTGGCCCTTGGTACGCAGTATTTT. It encodes CASSSLALGTQYF.

The rearrangement uses TRBV29-1 and TRBJ2-7, with 8 nucleotides matching TRBD2. From germline, CDR1 is SQVTM and CDR2 ANQGSEA. V lost 3 bases and J lost 6; bases outside the gene matches: 7. This CDR3 has 13 residues. As DNA, the CDR3 is TGCAGCGTTGAGAAAACGGGGGGGTTCGAGCAGTACTTC. Its protein is CSVEKTGGFEQYF.

CDR3 nucleotide sequence: TGTGCCAGCAGCGTCTCCGGGACCACGAACACCGGGGAGCTGTTTTTT. It translates to CASSVSGTTNTGELFF. The J gene is TRBJ2-2, the V gene TRBV9, with D perhaps given as TRBD1 or TRBD2 (5 bases each). Trimming removed 2 bases at V and 0 bases at J, with 11 bases between. The germline gives CDR1 SGDLS, CDR2 YYNGEE. This CDR3 comprises 16 residues. The variable domain in full, completed from reference TRBV9 and TRBJ2-2, reads DSGVTQTPKHLITATGQRVTLRCSPRSGDLSVYWYQQSLDQGLQFLIQYYNGEERAKGNILERFSAQQFPDLHSELNLSSLELGDSALYFCASSVSGTTNTGELFFGEGSRLTVL.

Regarding this clone: The sample contains more than one DNA sequence encoding this CDR3. The chain links TRBV5-1 to TRBJ2-7; D not certain. CDR1 SGHRS and CDR2 YFSETQ come from the germline V gene. The CDR3 is 13 residues long. V lost 0 bases and J 3 bases, leaving 7 bases between the germline ends. The CDR3 sequence: CASSLAGSYEQYF. CDR3 nucleotide sequence: TGCGCCAGCAGCTTGGCAGGCAGCTACGAGCAGTACTTC.